This TCR beta chain was retrieved from a study of early stage breast cancer tumors. Study context: Of around 15 invasive breast tumors, about 12 were hormone receptor-positive, HER2-negative.

As for this clone: The antigen is not known.

Overall study findings and caveats: Comparing each tissue with blood distinguished tumor from normal in 14 of 16 patients. Compared with adjacent normal breast tissue, tumors showed roughly 2.5-fold greater T cell density and higher clonality.

Each sample had two DNA replicates, 0.45 to 0.65 ug blood or roughly 1.6 ug tissue. The assay was immunoSEQ multiplex PCR, and TCRdb's table has in-frame clones only and misses some. The sample holds tens of thousands of clones; 65% to 90% are singletons and the top ten take about 1.4%. The source is a person aged 50-59 years with breast cancer. The sequenced material came from blood.

CDR3 in amino acids: CASSHQQGANTEAFF. The CDR3 DNA reads TGTGCCAGCAGCCACCAACAGGGGGCGAACACTGAAGCTTTCTTT. V gene TRBV16 combines with J gene TRBJ1-1; 9 bases match TRBD1. There are 15 residues in the CDR3. Germline V gene data show CDR1 as KGHSY and CDR2 as FQNENV. V shed 3 bases and J 1 base; nucleotides not matched to a gene: 3.